The rows below give T cell receptor beta chains drawn from one sample of a study of blood T cell repertoires in COVID-19. The data were produced by immunoSEQ multiplex PCR, yet TCRdb's version contains in-frame clones alone and is incomplete. Counted here are some 74,000 clones, more than 75% occurring once; the ten biggest clones make up about 7%. The sample comprised peripheral blood. Every receptor here comes from a man aged 50-60 years with active COVID-19. Both conserved end residues are part of each CDR3. A D gene is named only where the DNA matches it firmly. The size of a clone is reported for some rows only, either as once, few or many, or as a class for expanded clones.

CASSQSSFNTEAFF,TGCGCCAGCAGCCAGTCCAGTTTCAACACTGAAGCTTTCTTT,TRBV4-1,TRBJ1-1,NA,few
CASSSTPSPSSIKPDTQYF,TGTGCCAGCAGCTCAACACCTTCTCCTTCCTCAATTAAACCAGATACGCAGTATTTT,TRBV7-2,TRBJ2-3,NA,NA
CASSLGEMYEQYF,TGTGCCAGCAGTTTAGGCGAGATGTACGAGCAGTACTTC,TRBV12-3/TRBV12-4,TRBJ2-7,NA,NA
CASSSNPGSYTF,TGTGCCAGCAGTTCAAATCCAGGGAGCTACACCTTC,TRBV27,TRBJ1-2,NA,NA
CASSLVQGMMYGYTF,TGTGCCAGCAGCTTGGTCCAGGGTATGATGTATGGCTACACCTTC,TRBV5-4,TRBJ1-2,NA,NA
CSASSRGLEAFF,TGCAGTGCTAGTAGCAGGGGCCTTGAAGCTTTCTTT,TRBV20-1,TRBJ1-1,NA,NA
CASSAYRSSNEKLFF,TGTGCCAGCAGCGCCTACAGGAGTTCTAATGAAAAACTGTTTTTT,TRBV9,TRBJ1-4,NA,NA
CASSQAPGQHYEQYF,TGTGCCAGCAGCCAAGCCCCGGGACAACACTACGAGCAGTACTTC,TRBV3-1/TRBV3-2,TRBJ2-7,NA,NA
CASSGGTGWGNTIYF,TGTGCCAGCAGCGGAGGGACAGGGTGGGGAAACACCATATATTTT,TRBV7-2,TRBJ1-3,TRBD1,NA
CASRPPTSGTDTQYF,TGTGCCAGCAGACCCCCGACTAGCGGCACAGATACGCAGTATTTT,TRBV4-2,TRBJ2-3,TRBD2,NA
CASSSDGQGEWFGNEQFF,TGTGCCAGCAGCTCCGACGGACAGGGGGAATGGTTCGGCAATGAGCAGTTCTTC,TRBV7-3,TRBJ2-1,TRBD1,NA
CASSLADYTQYF,TGTGCCAGCAGCTTGGCGGACTATACGCAGTATTTT,TRBV5-5,TRBJ2-3,NA,NA
CASSPRTGGETEAFF,TGTGCCAGCAGTCCTCGGACAGGGGGCGAAACTGAAGCTTTCTTT,TRBV28,TRBJ1-1,TRBD1,NA
CASSKGEGRETQYF,TGTGCCAGCAGCAAAGGAGAGGGCCGAGAGACCCAGTACTTC,TRBV21-1,TRBJ2-5,NA,NA
CASIQGGTGAYEQYF,TGTGCCAGCATCCAAGGGGGGACAGGGGCCTACGAGCAGTACTTC,TRBV28,TRBJ2-7,TRBD1,NA
CASTSTGHTNNEQFF,TGTGCCAGCACCTCAACGGGACATACGAACAATGAGCAGTTCTTC,TRBV16,TRBJ2-1,NA,once
CASSGRQGHTDTQYF,TGTGCCAGCAGCGGCCGGCAGGGCCACACAGATACGCAGTATTTT,TRBV25-1,TRBJ2-3,NA,NA
CASSFTRVLEQFF,TGTGCCAGCAGCTTCACTCGGGTTCTCGAGCAGTTCTTC,TRBV7-2,TRBJ2-1,NA,NA
CASSLAVSGGGIYEQYF,TGTGCCAGCAGCTTAGCTGTCTCAGGGGGCGGAATCTACGAGCAGTACTTC,TRBV7-2,TRBJ2-7,TRBD1,NA
CASSPSPGLEEETQYF,TGTGCCAGCAGTCCATCTCCGGGACTAGAGGAAGAGACCCAGTACTTC,TRBV28,TRBJ2-5,TRBD2,NA
CASSLGRTGIRNTEAFF,TGTGCCAGCAGCTTAGGGAGGACAGGGATCAGGAACACTGAAGCTTTCTTT,TRBV7-9,TRBJ1-1,TRBD1,NA
CASSSQGEGTYEQYF,TGTGCCAGCAGTTCACAGGGTGAGGGAACCTACGAGCAGTACTTC,TRBV28,TRBJ2-7,NA,NA
CASSDRAKSPNYGYTF,TGTGCCAGCAGTGACAGGGCGAAGTCCCCAAACTATGGCTACACCTTC,TRBV25-1,TRBJ1-2,NA,once
CASSPRPGEYGYTF,TGTGCCAGCAGCCCTCGCCCAGGGGAATATGGCTACACCTTC,TRBV7-2,TRBJ1-2,NA,NA